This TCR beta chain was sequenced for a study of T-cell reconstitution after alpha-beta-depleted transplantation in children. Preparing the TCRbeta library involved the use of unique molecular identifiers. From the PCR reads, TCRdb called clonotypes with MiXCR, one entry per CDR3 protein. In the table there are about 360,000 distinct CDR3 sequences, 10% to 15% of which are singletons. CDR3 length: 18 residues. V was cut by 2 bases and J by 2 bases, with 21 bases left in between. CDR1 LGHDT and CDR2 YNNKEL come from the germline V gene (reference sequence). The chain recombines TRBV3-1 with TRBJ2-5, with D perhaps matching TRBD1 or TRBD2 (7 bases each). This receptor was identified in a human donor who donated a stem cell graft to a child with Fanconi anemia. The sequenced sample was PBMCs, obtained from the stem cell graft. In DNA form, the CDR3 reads TGTGCCAGCAGCCAAATGTTTTCAGGGGGGGAAAGTCAAGAGACCCAGTACTTC. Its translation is CASSQMFSGGESQETQYF.